These 17 T cell receptor beta chains were sequenced from one sample in a study of identical twins. One entry per CDR3 protein results from TCRdb running MiXCR on the 5' RACE reads. Here the sample spans hundreds of thousands of distinct CDR3 sequences, 12% being singletons. The sample was also reused in another study, on yellow fever vaccine responses in identical twins.

Input material: PBMCs. The receptor source for this set is a woman between 18 and 30 years old in good health.

The chain combines TRBV2 with TRBJ2-5; D remains unclear. The germline V gene has CDR1 SNHLY and CDR2 FYNNEI. The germline V and J ends were trimmed by 8 bases and 7 bases, with 8 bases remaining between them. The CDR3 is made up of 10 amino acids. The CDR3 DNA reads TGTGCCAGCGGCAAGGGGACCCAGTACTTC. Its protein product is CASGKGTQYF.

In its sample, this clonotype was seen many times. V usage is TRBV28 and J usage is TRBJ2-7; D gene unclear. This CDR3 comprises 14 residues. V lost 7 bases, J lost 2 bases, and 15 bases lay in between. CDR1 is MDHEN and CDR2 is SYDVKM in the germline V gene. Here the CDR3 DNA reads TGTGCCAGCACCCCACGAAGGGCCGCCTACGAGCAGTACTTC. Its protein is CASTPRRAAYEQYF. Supplemented by reference TRBV28 and TRBJ2-7, the full variable domain reads DVKVTQSSRYLVKRTGEKVFLECVQDMDHENMFWYRQDPGLGLRLIYFSYDVKMKEKGDIPEGYSVSREKKERFSLILESASTNQTSMYLCASTPRRAAYEQYFGPGTRLTVT.

Only a few counts were recorded for this clonotype. This sequence joins TRBV20-1 and TRBJ2-2; the D gene is possibly TRBD1 (6 bases). Trimming pared 0 bases from V and 0 bases from J, leaving 17 bases between. The germline V gene encodes CDR1 DFQATT and CDR2 SNEGSKA (reference sequence). The CDR3 is made up of 18 amino acids. CDR3 sequence: CSARDERWGPTNTGELFF. CDR3 nucleotides: TGCAGTGCTAGAGATGAGCGTTGGGGGCCAACGAACACCGGGGAGCTGTTTTTT.

V gene TRBV24-1 combines with J gene TRBJ2-1, with 9 positions matching TRBD1. CDR1 and CDR2 from the germline V gene are KGHDR and SFDVKD. The CDR3 is made up of 13 amino acids. After removal of 9 bases from V and 4 bases from J, the junction contained 3 bases not matched to a gene. In DNA form, the CDR3 reads TGTGCCACCGGGGACAGGGCTTACAATGAGCAGTTCTTC. Translation: CATGDRAYNEQFF.

This clonotype has more than one count but fewer than ten. This chain uses TRBV3-1 with TRBJ2-2; D might be TRBD2 (6 bases). This CDR3 is 15 amino acids long. V was clipped by 1 base and J by 6 bases, with 12 bases between them. Looked up from germline, CDR1 is LGHDT and CDR2 is YNNKEL (reference sequence). CDR3 amino acids: CASSQGGIFSGELFF. CDR3 sequence (DNA): TGTGCCAGCAGCCAAGGCGGGATTTTCTCCGGGGAGCTGTTTTTT. Supplemented by reference TRBV3-1 and TRBJ2-2, the full variable domain reads DTAVSQTPKYLVTQMGNDKSIKCEQNLGHDTMYWYKQDSKKFLKIMFSYNNKELIINETVPNRFSPKSPDKAHLNLHINSLELGDSAVYFCASSQGGIFSGELFFGEGSRLTVL.

CDR3 protein: CSAGFAEKLFF. In DNA form, the CDR3 reads TGCAGTGCAGGATTTGCTGAAAAACTGTTTTTT. The rearrangement joins TRBV20-1 to TRBJ1-4, with no clear D. V shed 6 bases and J shed 7 bases, with 9 bases lying between them. The germline gives CDR1 DFQATT, CDR2 SNEGSKA (reference sequence). This CDR3 spans 11 amino acids.

The rearrangement joins TRBV18 to TRBJ2-3; D not certain. The CDR3 is 12 amino acids. CDR1 KGHSH and CDR2 LQKENI come from the germline V gene. The V end was cut by 3 bases, the J end by 6 bases, with 7 bases between. For the CDR3, the DNA is TGTGCCAGCTCACCGGGGATGGATACGCAGTATTTT. It specifies CASSPGMDTQYF.

This clonotype was observed a single time. The V call is TRBV12-3 or TRBV12-4, the J call TRBJ2-2; 8 bases are a match to TRBD1. V was clipped by 6 bases and J by 0 bases; unmatched bases: 12. This CDR3 is built from 18 residues. The CDR3 protein is CASRTDGTGQTNTGELFF. CDR3 DNA: TGTGCCAGCAGAACCGATGGGACAGGCCAAACGAACACCGGGGAGCTGTTTTTT.

This clonotype was detected a few times. The gene calls are TRBV20-1 and TRBJ1-2; no clear D. The length of the CDR3 is 13 residues. Trimming took 3 bases from V and 8 from J, leaving 16 bases between them. Germline loops: CDR1 DFQATT, CDR2 SNEGSKA (reference sequence). The CDR3 nucleotides are TGCAGTGCTAGGGAGGGCGGTCGAGGAGGCTACACCTTC. Amino acids: CSAREGGRGGYTF.

The table lists this clonotype with a few counts. The CDR3 spells CATSRSVGQGVEWVQFF. The CDR3 DNA follows: TGTGCCACCAGCAGGTCGGTGGGACAGGGGGTAGAATGGGTGCAGTTCTTC. The chain links TRBV15 to TRBJ2-1; 11 bases line up with TRBD1. The CDR3 consists of 17 residues. V lost 3 bases, J lost 12 bases, and 16 bases stayed unmatched. The germline gives CDR1 LNHNV, CDR2 YYDKDF (reference sequence).

This clonotype was observed a few times. The chain couples TRBV19 to TRBJ2-7, with D uncertain. V lost 4 bases and J lost 2, with 9 bases in between. Germline assignment: CDR1 LNHDA and CDR2 SQIVND (reference sequence). This CDR3 is 13 amino acids long. The CDR3 coding sequence is TGTGCCAGTAGTAGGGATGTTCCCTACGAGCAGTACTTC. This sequence encodes CASSRDVPYEQYF.

V and J are TRBV7-6 and TRBJ2-5; 7 positions match TRBD1. V lost 5 bases and J lost 5; bases outside the gene matches: 14. The CDR3 covers 16 residues. The germline gives CDR1 SGHVS, CDR2 FNYEAQ. In DNA form, the CDR3 reads TGTGCCAGCAGCCTAACGGGACAGACAACGTGGGAGACCCAGTACTTC. The encoded protein is CASSLTGQTTWETQYF.

This clonotype was counted ten times or more. The J gene is TRBJ2-1, the V gene TRBV12-3 or TRBV12-4; TRBD2 matches 9 bases. There are 16 residues in the CDR3. J gave up 0 bases and V 4 bases, and 4 bases lay outside the gene matches. CDR3 bases: TGTGCCAGCAGTTCAGGGACTAGCTTCTCCTACAATGAGCAGTTCTTC. The encoded protein is CASSSGTSFSYNEQFF.

The chain has TRBV10-2 and TRBJ2-2; 10 positions match TRBD2. The CDR3 loop spans 15 amino acids. V trimming: 6 bases; J trimming: 3 bases; junction bases outside the gene matches: 4. Germline lookup yields CDR1 WSHSY and CDR2 SAAADI. The CDR3: CASRLAGRDTGELFF. In DNA, the CDR3 is TGCGCCAGCAGACTAGCGGGAAGGGACACCGGGGAGCTGTTTTTT.

A few counts support this clonotype. The chain is built from TRBV24-1 and TRBJ2-1, with unresolved D. The germline gives CDR1 KGHDR, CDR2 SFDVKD. The V and J ends lost 7 bases and 6 bases respectively, with 9 bases between them. The CDR3 loop spans 12 amino acids. Here the CDR3 reads CATSLLGNEQFF. CDR3 nucleotides: TGTGCCACCAGCTTGCTGGGCAATGAGCAGTTCTTC.

This clonotype occurred many times. The J gene is TRBJ2-2, the V gene TRBV10-3, with D possibly TRBD2 on 5 matching bases. The CDR3 spans 13 residues. Trimming took 6 bases from V and 4 from J, leaving 9 bases between them. Looked up from germline, CDR1 is ENHRY and CDR2 is SYGVKD. CDR3 sequence (DNA): TGTGCCATCAGATCCACTAGCACCGGGGAGCTGTTTTTT. It encodes CAIRSTSTGELFF.

DNA for the CDR3: TGTGCCAGCAGCAAAAGACTAGCGGGGGCTCGCACAGATACGCAGTATTTT. It is translated as CASSKRLAGARTDTQYF. The genes are TRBV7-2 and TRBJ2-3; 12 bases fit TRBD2. The J segment lost 1 base and the V segment lost 5 bases, leaving 7 bases of the junction unmatched. The germline V gene has CDR1 SGHTA and CDR2 FQGNSA. This CDR3 contains 17 residues.